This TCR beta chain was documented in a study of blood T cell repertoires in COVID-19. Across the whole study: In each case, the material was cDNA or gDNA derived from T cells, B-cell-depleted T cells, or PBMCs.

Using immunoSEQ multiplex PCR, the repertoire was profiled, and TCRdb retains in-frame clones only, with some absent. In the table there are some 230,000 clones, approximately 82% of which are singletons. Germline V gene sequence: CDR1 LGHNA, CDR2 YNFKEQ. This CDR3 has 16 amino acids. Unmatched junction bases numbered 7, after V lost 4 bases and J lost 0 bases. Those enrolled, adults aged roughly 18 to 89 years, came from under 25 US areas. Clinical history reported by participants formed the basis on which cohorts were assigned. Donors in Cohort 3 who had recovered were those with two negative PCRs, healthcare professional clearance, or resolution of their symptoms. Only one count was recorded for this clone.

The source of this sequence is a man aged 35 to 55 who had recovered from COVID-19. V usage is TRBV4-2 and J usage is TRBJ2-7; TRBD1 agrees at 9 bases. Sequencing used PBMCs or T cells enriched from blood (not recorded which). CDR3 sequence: CASSREGQGSSYEQYF. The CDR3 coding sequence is TGTGCCAGCAGCCGGGAGGGACAGGGCAGCTCCTACGAGCAGTACTTC.